This T cell receptor beta chain was obtained from a study of T cells after yellow fever vaccination. V lost 3 bases and J lost 4, with 15 bases in between. The CDR3 is 15 residues long. CDR1 is MDHEN, CDR2 SYDVKM, per germline. This clonotype appeared a few times. MiXCR, run by TCRdb on the 5' RACE reads, gives a single entry per CDR3 protein. The sample has around 350,000 distinct CDR3 sequences, approximately 10% seen once. The TCR sequence derives from a man in his late teens or twenties who received the YFV17D yellow fever vaccine. This sample comprised PBMCs, obtained on the day of the first yellow fever vaccination. This chain uses TRBV28 with TRBJ2-5; D possibly corresponds to TRBD2 (7 bases). DNA of the CDR3: TGTGCCAGCAGTTTGGGGGGGGCCCTGGCAGAGACCCAGTACTTC. As protein: CASSLGGALAETQYF.